A selection of T cell receptor beta chains follows, all from one sample in a study of blood T cells in healthy people across ages. TCRdb reprocessed the 5' RACE reads via MiXCR and lists one record per CDR3 protein. In the table there are some 890,000 distinct CDR3 sequences, 25% to 30% of which are singletons. These same records also appear under a second study, on T cells of mothers and their children.

Material: blood. The receptors stem from a woman between 40 and 55 years old in good health. CDR3s include the opening cysteine and the closing phenylalanine or tryptophan. D genes are given only for firm matches. Size values are once, few and many counts, or a class for expanded clones, and some rows have none.

j_call: TRBJ1-2
d_call: NA
clone_size: NA
v_call: TRBV2
cdr3_aa: CASSKTEDYGYTF
cdr3_nt: TGTGCCAGCAGTAAGACGGAAGACTATGGCTACACCTTC

j_call: TRBJ2-1
d_call: TRBD1
clone_size: NA
v_call: TRBV24-1
cdr3_aa: CAIRDSWNNGQFF
cdr3_nt: TGTGCCATCCGGGACAGTTGGAACAATGGGCAGTTCTTC

j_call: TRBJ1-5
d_call: NA
clone_size: few
v_call: TRBV20-1
cdr3_aa: CSAADGQPQHF
cdr3_nt: TGCAGTGCAGCCGACGGTCAGCCCCAGCATTTT

j_call: TRBJ1-4
d_call: NA
clone_size: few
v_call: TRBV20-1
cdr3_aa: CSAKAVATNEKLFF
cdr3_nt: TGCAGTGCTAAAGCAGTTGCAACTAATGAAAAACTGTTTTTT

j_call: TRBJ2-1
d_call: NA
clone_size: many
v_call: TRBV11-1
cdr3_aa: CASSFVRTLQFF
cdr3_nt: TGTGCCAGCAGCTTCGTTCGGACTCTTCAGTTCTTC

j_call: TRBJ2-7
d_call: NA
clone_size: many
v_call: TRBV10-3
cdr3_aa: CASGADTPYEQYF
cdr3_nt: TGTGCCTCCGGGGCGGACACCCCCTACGAGCAGTACTTC

j_call: TRBJ2-3
d_call: NA
clone_size: few
v_call: TRBV28
cdr3_aa: CASSFYDTQYF
cdr3_nt: TGTGCCAGCAGTTTTTACGATACGCAGTATTTT

j_call: TRBJ2-5
d_call: TRBD2
clone_size: NA
v_call: TRBV7-9
cdr3_aa: CASSQWTSEETQYF
cdr3_nt: TGTGCCAGCAGCCAATGGACTAGCGAAGAGACCCAGTACTTC

j_call: TRBJ1-2
d_call: NA
clone_size: many
v_call: TRBV3-1
cdr3_aa: CASSRGTANYGYTF
cdr3_nt: TGTGCCAGCAGCCGCGGGACCGCTAACTATGGCTACACCTTC

j_call: TRBJ2-7
d_call: NA
clone_size: many
v_call: TRBV28
cdr3_aa: CASRSPGPSSYEQYF
cdr3_nt: TGTGCCAGCAGGAGTCCGGGCCCCAGCTCCTACGAGCAGTACTTC

j_call: TRBJ2-6
d_call: TRBD1
clone_size: NA
v_call: TRBV9
cdr3_aa: CTSSPGQGGSSGANVLTF
cdr3_nt: TGTACCAGCAGCCCAGGACAGGGTGGGTCCTCTGGGGCCAACGTCCTGACTTTC

j_call: TRBJ1-1
d_call: NA
clone_size: many
v_call: TRBV27
cdr3_aa: CASSLSTGTFTEAFF
cdr3_nt: TGTGCCAGCAGTTTATCAACAGGGACCTTCACTGAAGCTTTCTTT

j_call: TRBJ1-1
d_call: NA
clone_size: NA
v_call: TRBV29-1
cdr3_aa: CSVDGGVNTEAFF
cdr3_nt: TGCAGCGTTGATGGGGGCGTGAACACTGAAGCTTTCTTT

j_call: TRBJ2-3
d_call: TRBD2
clone_size: NA
v_call: TRBV7-2
cdr3_aa: CASSSGSGDTQYF
cdr3_nt: TGTGCCAGCAGCTCAGGTAGCGGGGATACGCAGTATTTT

j_call: TRBJ2-1
d_call: TRBD1
clone_size: many
v_call: TRBV19
cdr3_aa: CASSQGALNEQFF
cdr3_nt: TGTGCCAGTAGTCAGGGGGCGCTGAATGAGCAGTTCTTC

j_call: TRBJ1-1
d_call: NA
clone_size: NA
v_call: TRBV3-1
cdr3_aa: CASSINSGLTEAFF
cdr3_nt: TGTGCCAGCAGCATAAATTCAGGGCTAACTGAAGCTTTCTTT

j_call: TRBJ2-5
d_call: NA
clone_size: NA
v_call: TRBV28
cdr3_aa: CASKQGQETQYF
cdr3_nt: TGTGCCAGCAAGCAGGGACAAGAGACCCAGTACTTC

j_call: TRBJ1-2
d_call: TRBD1
clone_size: NA
v_call: TRBV28
cdr3_aa: CASHRGNYGYTF
cdr3_nt: TGTGCCAGCCACAGGGGGAACTATGGCTACACCTTC

j_call: TRBJ1-2
d_call: NA
clone_size: NA
v_call: TRBV4-3
cdr3_aa: CASSQEPNTGYGYTF
cdr3_nt: TGCGCCAGCAGCCAAGAACCAAATACAGGCTATGGCTACACCTTC

j_call: TRBJ1-1
d_call: NA
clone_size: few
v_call: TRBV5-5
cdr3_aa: CASSPDGGCTEAFF
cdr3_nt: TGTGCCAGCAGCCCTGATGGGGGGTGCACTGAAGCTTTCTTT

j_call: TRBJ2-3
d_call: TRBD2
clone_size: many
v_call: TRBV5-1
cdr3_aa: CASSLGLAADTDTQYF
cdr3_nt: TGCGCCAGCAGCTTGGGACTAGCGGCTGACACAGATACGCAGTATTTT

j_call: TRBJ1-1
d_call: TRBD1
clone_size: NA
v_call: TRBV15
cdr3_aa: CATSIGDSRYTEAFF
cdr3_nt: TGTGCCACCAGCATAGGGGACAGTAGGTACACTGAAGCTTTCTTT

j_call: TRBJ2-3
d_call: NA
clone_size: many
v_call: TRBV7-2
cdr3_aa: CASSSGHLLPTDTQYF
cdr3_nt: TGTGCCAGCAGCTCGGGACACCTTCTCCCCACAGATACGCAGTATTTT

j_call: TRBJ2-5
d_call: TRBD2
clone_size: few
v_call: TRBV13
cdr3_aa: CASSSSEGLAGSYQETQYF
cdr3_nt: TGTGCCAGCAGCTCCTCTGAAGGACTAGCGGGGTCTTATCAAGAGACCCAGTACTTC

j_call: TRBJ2-5
d_call: TRBD2
clone_size: NA
v_call: TRBV7-2
cdr3_aa: CASSFSGGARGETQYF
cdr3_nt: TGTGCCAGCAGCTTCAGCGGGGGGGCTAGGGGGGAGACCCAGTACTTC

j_call: TRBJ2-5
d_call: NA
clone_size: many
v_call: TRBV6-6
cdr3_aa: CASSSADRGSKTQYF
cdr3_nt: TGTGCCAGCAGTTCCGCCGATAGAGGCTCAAAGACCCAGTACTTC

j_call: TRBJ1-2
d_call: NA
clone_size: NA
v_call: TRBV11-2
cdr3_aa: CASSPTGTGGYTF
cdr3_nt: TGTGCCAGCAGCCCGACCGGGACTGGTGGCTACACCTTC

j_call: TRBJ1-2
d_call: NA
clone_size: NA
v_call: TRBV24-1
cdr3_aa: CATSVGGAHGYTF
cdr3_nt: TGTGCCACCAGTGTTGGGGGGGCTCATGGCTACACCTTC

j_call: TRBJ2-7
d_call: TRBD1
clone_size: NA
v_call: TRBV2
cdr3_aa: CASSEIDRGHEQYF
cdr3_nt: TGTGCCAGCAGTGAAATCGACAGGGGCCACGAGCAGTACTTC

j_call: TRBJ2-5
d_call: NA
clone_size: few
v_call: TRBV4-1
cdr3_aa: CASSHGSGRRGETQYF
cdr3_nt: TGCGCCAGCAGCCACGGCAGTGGGAGGCGAGGAGAGACCCAGTACTTC

j_call: TRBJ2-5
d_call: TRBD2
clone_size: NA
v_call: TRBV7-9
cdr3_aa: CTSRPDPSGVYQETQYF
cdr3_nt: TGTACCAGCAGACCAGATCCTAGCGGTGTGTACCAAGAGACCCAGTACTTC

j_call: TRBJ1-2
d_call: NA
clone_size: few
v_call: TRBV3-1
cdr3_aa: CASSQALSTETLGYGYTF
cdr3_nt: TGTGCCAGCAGCCAAGCCCTCTCTACAGAGACCCTAGGCTATGGCTACACCTTC

j_call: TRBJ1-4
d_call: NA
clone_size: few
v_call: TRBV16
cdr3_aa: CASSPARVRPGEKLFF
cdr3_nt: TGTGCCAGCAGCCCAGCCCGGGTGCGCCCTGGAGAAAAACTGTTTTTT

j_call: TRBJ2-7
d_call: NA
clone_size: many
v_call: TRBV29-1
cdr3_aa: CSVGPRQSPYEQYF
cdr3_nt: TGCAGCGTTGGACCCCGGCAGTCTCCCTACGAGCAGTACTTC

j_call: TRBJ1-5
d_call: NA
clone_size: NA
v_call: TRBV5-1
cdr3_aa: CASSLGGTYASNQPQHF
cdr3_nt: TGCGCCAGCAGCTTGGGTGGCACCTATGCCAGCAATCAGCCCCAGCATTTT

j_call: TRBJ1-6
d_call: NA
clone_size: many
v_call: TRBV12-3/TRBV12-4
cdr3_aa: CASSSSNSPLHF
cdr3_nt: TGTGCCAGCAGTTCCAGTAATTCACCCCTCCACTTT

j_call: TRBJ2-7
d_call: NA
clone_size: few
v_call: TRBV15
cdr3_aa: CATSREGTSEQYF
cdr3_nt: TGTGCCACCAGCAGAGAAGGGACGAGCGAGCAGTACTTC

j_call: TRBJ2-4
d_call: NA
clone_size: NA
v_call: TRBV7-2
cdr3_aa: CASSATQTAKNIQYF
cdr3_nt: TGTGCCAGCAGCGCCACGCAGACAGCTAAAAACATTCAGTACTTC

j_call: TRBJ1-1
d_call: NA
clone_size: many
v_call: TRBV27
cdr3_aa: CASSRQEPNTEAFF
cdr3_nt: TGTGCCAGCAGCCGACAGGAGCCGAACACTGAAGCTTTCTTT

j_call: TRBJ1-2
d_call: NA
clone_size: NA
v_call: TRBV20-1
cdr3_aa: CSAGGAYGYTF
cdr3_nt: TGCAGTGCTGGAGGGGCCTATGGCTACACCTTC

j_call: TRBJ2-1
d_call: TRBD1
clone_size: NA
v_call: TRBV12-3/TRBV12-4
cdr3_aa: CASSLGTGGFNEQFF
cdr3_nt: TGTGCCAGCAGTTTGGGGACAGGGGGTTTTAATGAGCAGTTCTTC

j_call: TRBJ1-2
d_call: NA
clone_size: NA
v_call: TRBV3-1
cdr3_aa: CASSQDFEPLEGYTF
cdr3_nt: TGTGCCAGCAGCCAAGATTTCGAACCGTTGGAAGGCTACACCTTC

j_call: TRBJ2-4
d_call: NA
clone_size: medium-sized
v_call: TRBV29-1
cdr3_aa: CSVASEDKNIQYF
cdr3_nt: TGCAGCGTCGCAAGTGAGGACAAAAACATTCAGTACTTC

j_call: TRBJ1-1
d_call: NA
clone_size: many
v_call: TRBV9
cdr3_aa: CASSVEAGMNTEAFF
cdr3_nt: TGTGCCAGCAGCGTAGAAGCGGGGATGAACACTGAAGCTTTCTTT

j_call: TRBJ2-1
d_call: NA
clone_size: many
v_call: TRBV9
cdr3_aa: CASSASGTNYNEQFF
cdr3_nt: TGTGCCAGCAGCGCTTCCGGGACAAACTACAATGAGCAGTTCTTC

j_call: TRBJ2-7
d_call: NA
clone_size: many
v_call: TRBV10-3
cdr3_aa: CATEGGMGEQYF
cdr3_nt: TGTGCCACGGAGGGGGGGATGGGCGAGCAGTACTTC

j_call: TRBJ2-7
d_call: NA
clone_size: few
v_call: TRBV28
cdr3_aa: CASSLSAGYEQYF
cdr3_nt: TGTGCCAGCAGTTTATCGGCCGGTTACGAGCAGTACTTC

j_call: TRBJ2-5
d_call: TRBD2
clone_size: NA
v_call: TRBV24-1
cdr3_aa: CATSDQAGVWAETQYF
cdr3_nt: TGTGCCACCAGTGATCAAGCGGGAGTATGGGCAGAGACCCAGTACTTC

j_call: TRBJ2-3
d_call: NA
clone_size: NA
v_call: TRBV29-1
cdr3_aa: CSGAGHTDTQYF
cdr3_nt: TGCAGCGGGGCCGGGCACACAGATACGCAGTATTTT

j_call: TRBJ2-4
d_call: TRBD2
clone_size: few
v_call: TRBV3-1
cdr3_aa: CASSQAGLAGNIQYF
cdr3_nt: TGTGCCAGCAGCCAAGCGGGACTAGCCGGAAACATTCAGTACTTC

j_call: TRBJ2-1
d_call: NA
clone_size: NA
v_call: TRBV14
cdr3_aa: CASSRSPWGEQFF
cdr3_nt: TGTGCCAGCAGCCGTTCACCTTGGGGGGAGCAGTTCTTC

j_call: TRBJ2-4
d_call: NA
clone_size: NA
v_call: TRBV5-6
cdr3_aa: CASSLDLLAAYNEQYF
cdr3_nt: TGTGCCAGCAGCTTGGACCTACTAGCCGCCTACAATGAGCAGTACTTC

j_call: TRBJ2-1
d_call: NA
clone_size: NA
v_call: TRBV14
cdr3_aa: CASNQDRDVYSEQFF
cdr3_nt: TGTGCCAGCAACCAAGATCGGGACGTGTACAGTGAGCAGTTCTTC

j_call: TRBJ1-1
d_call: TRBD1
clone_size: NA
v_call: TRBV12-3/TRBV12-4
cdr3_aa: CASSRDRDSTEAFF
cdr3_nt: TGTGCCAGCAGCCGAGACAGGGATAGCACTGAAGCTTTCTTT